These 9 T cell receptor beta chains originate from one sample sequenced in a study of immune evolution from preneoplasia to lung adenocarcinoma. Some clones are missing from TCRdb's copy, which holds only in-frame ones; the method was immunoSEQ multiplex PCR. This table holds fewer than 50,000 clones, less than 80% found once. Sequenced input: FFPE invasive lung adenocarcinoma tissue. These receptor sequences come from a person in their sixties with lung adenocarcinoma.

This sequence joins TRBV7-2 and TRBJ2-1; TRBD2 matches at 10 bases. Trimming cost V 2 bases and J 10 bases; bases outside gene matches: 14. Looked up from germline, CDR1 is SGHTA and CDR2 is FQGNSA. The CDR3 is 17 amino acids. The CDR3 reads CASSLRSAGGLGAEQFF. The DNA of the CDR3 is TGTGCCAGCAGCTTAAGGTCAGCGGGAGGGCTAGGGGCGGAGCAGTTCTTC.

This chain uses TRBV29-1 with TRBJ2-7; TRBD1 matches 9 bases. Germline V lookup: CDR1 SQVTM, CDR2 ANQGSEA. The CDR3 has 17 amino acids. The V and J ends lost 0 bases and 3 bases, in that order; junction bases with no gene match: 12. The CDR3 DNA follows: TGCAGCGTTGAAGACGGGCTTGGGACAGGGCCCGACTACGAGCAGTACTTC. It yields the protein CSVEDGLGTGPDYEQYF.

The chain uses TRBV30 and TRBJ2-3; 8 nucleotides agree with TRBD2. V was clipped by 1 base and J by 8 bases; unmatched bases: 17. Germline-derived CDR1 and CDR2 are GTSNPN and SVGIG (reference sequence). The CDR3 extends over 17 amino acids. CDR3 DNA sequence: TGTGCCTGGAGTGATGGGAGTCTAGCGGGCCCTCGAGGTACGCAGTATTTT. Its translation: CAWSDGSLAGPRGTQYF. The full variable domain, in which reference TRBV30 and TRBJ2-3 provide the parts outside the CDR3, is SQTIHQWPATLVQPVGSPLSLECTVEGTSNPNLYWYRQAAGRGLQLLFYSVGIGQISSEVPQNLSASRPQDRQFILSSKKLLLSDSGFYLCAWSDGSLAGPRGTQYFGPGTRLTVL.

V gene TRBV7-9 combines with J gene TRBJ2-2; unclear D gene. CDR1 and CDR2 (germline): SEHNR, FQNEAQ (reference sequence). There are 14 residues in the CDR3. Trimming left V 0 bases short and J 7 bases short, with 9 bases between. The CDR3 DNA sequence: TGTGCCAGCAGCTTAGCCGTGGTGGGCGGGGAGCTGTTTTTT. This gives the protein CASSLAVVGGELFF.

The sample holds a few counts of this clone. CDR3 residues: CASSSPGGQTTYEQYF. The CDR3 DNA is TGTGCCAGCAGCTCCCCGGGAGGTCAGACGACCTACGAGCAGTACTTC. This rearrangement joins TRBV11-3 to TRBJ2-7; TRBD2 matches at 7 bases. The CDR3 totals 16 residues. Germline-derived CDR1 and CDR2 are SGHNT and YENEEA. J lost 2 bases, V lost 4 bases, and 11 bases had no gene match.

The rearrangement joins TRBV5-5 to TRBJ2-5, with a tentative D call TRBD1 (6 bases). The CDR3 covers 15 residues. Trimming took off 3 bases at V and 2 bases at J, with 14 bases between the two ends. Germline CDR1 reads SGHKS; CDR2 reads YYEKEE (reference sequence). The CDR3 reads CASSSLGQRQETQYF. The DNA for the CDR3 is TGTGCCAGCAGCTCCCTCGGACAGCGACAAGAGACCCAGTACTTC.

The chain couples TRBV11-3 to TRBJ2-5; 8 bases are shared with TRBD2. V gave up 5 bases and J gave up 4 bases; unmatched junction bases: 6. The CDR3 extends over 14 amino acids. CDR1 SGHNT and CDR2 YENEEA come from the germline V gene. Here the CDR3 reads CASSPGGDRETQYF. For the CDR3, the DNA is TGTGCCAGCAGCCCGGGGGGGGATCGAGAGACCCAGTACTTC.

This chain connects TRBV5-1 to TRBJ1-3, with D possibly being TRBD1 (6 bases). The CDR3 loop spans 15 amino acids. V shed 5 bases and J shed 1 base, with 13 bases lying between them. CDR1 is SGHRS, CDR2 YFSETQ, per germline. The CDR3 region has the DNA TGCGCCAGCAGGAGGGAGGGGGATTCTGGAAACACCATATATTTT. It encodes CASRREGDSGNTIYF.

The chain joins TRBV6-4 to TRBJ2-1; 10 bases agree with TRBD2. The CDR3 covers 16 residues. V was clipped by 5 bases and J by 5 bases; unmatched bases: 9. Germline CDR1 reads MRHNA; CDR2 reads SNTAGT. The CDR3 DNA reads as TGTGCCAGCAGTCGTGATAGCGGGAGGATAAACAATGAGCAGTTCTTC. As protein: CASSRDSGRINNEQFF.